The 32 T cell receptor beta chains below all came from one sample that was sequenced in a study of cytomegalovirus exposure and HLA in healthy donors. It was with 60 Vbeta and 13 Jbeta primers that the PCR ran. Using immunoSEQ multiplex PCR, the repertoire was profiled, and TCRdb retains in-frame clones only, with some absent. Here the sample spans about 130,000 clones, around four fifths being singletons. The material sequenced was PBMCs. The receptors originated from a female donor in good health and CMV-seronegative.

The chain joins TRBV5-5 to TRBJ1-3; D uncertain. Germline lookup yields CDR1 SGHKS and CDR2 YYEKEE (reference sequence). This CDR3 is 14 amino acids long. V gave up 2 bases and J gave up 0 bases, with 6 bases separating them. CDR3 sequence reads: CASSLLFSGNTIYF. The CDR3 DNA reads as TGTGCCAGCAGCTTACTGTTCTCTGGAAACACCATATATTTT. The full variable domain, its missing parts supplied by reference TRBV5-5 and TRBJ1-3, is DAGVTQSPTHLIKTRGQQVTLRCSPISGHKSVSWYQQVLGQGPQFIFQYYEKEERGRGNFPDRFSARQFPNYSSELNVNALLLGDSALYLCASSLLFSGNTIYFGEGSWLTVV.

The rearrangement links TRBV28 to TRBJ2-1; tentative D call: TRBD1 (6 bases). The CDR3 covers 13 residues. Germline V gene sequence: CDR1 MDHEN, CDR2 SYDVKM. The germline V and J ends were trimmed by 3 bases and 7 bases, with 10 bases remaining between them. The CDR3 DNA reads TGTGCCAGCAGTTTGCCAGGGGCAAATGAGCAGTTCTTC. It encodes CASSLPGANEQFF.

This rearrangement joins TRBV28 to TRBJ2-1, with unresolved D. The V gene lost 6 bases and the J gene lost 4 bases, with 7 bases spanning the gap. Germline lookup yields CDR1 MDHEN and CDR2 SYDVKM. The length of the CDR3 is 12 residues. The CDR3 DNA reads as TGTGCCAGCAGCTCCCGGTACAATGAGCAGTTCTTC. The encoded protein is CASSSRYNEQFF.

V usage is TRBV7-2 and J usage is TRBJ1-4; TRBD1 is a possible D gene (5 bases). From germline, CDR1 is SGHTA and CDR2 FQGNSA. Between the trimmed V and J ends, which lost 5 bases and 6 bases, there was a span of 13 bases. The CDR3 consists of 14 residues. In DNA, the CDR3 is TGTGCCAGCAGCCCTGGGGGGGGAGATGAAAAACTGTTTTTT. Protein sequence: CASSPGGGDEKLFF.

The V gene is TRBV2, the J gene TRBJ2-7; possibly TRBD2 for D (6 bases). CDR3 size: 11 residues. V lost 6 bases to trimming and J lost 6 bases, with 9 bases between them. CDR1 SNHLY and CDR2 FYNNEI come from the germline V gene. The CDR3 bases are TGTGCCAGCAGGGACTATGGCGAGCAGTACTTC. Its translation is CASRDYGEQYF.

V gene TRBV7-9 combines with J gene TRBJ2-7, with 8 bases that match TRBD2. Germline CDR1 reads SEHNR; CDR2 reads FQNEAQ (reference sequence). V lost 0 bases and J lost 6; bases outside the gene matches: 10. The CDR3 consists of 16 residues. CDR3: CASSLALSGRSSEQYF. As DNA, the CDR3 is TGTGCCAGCAGCTTAGCGCTAAGCGGGAGATCATCCGAGCAGTACTTC.

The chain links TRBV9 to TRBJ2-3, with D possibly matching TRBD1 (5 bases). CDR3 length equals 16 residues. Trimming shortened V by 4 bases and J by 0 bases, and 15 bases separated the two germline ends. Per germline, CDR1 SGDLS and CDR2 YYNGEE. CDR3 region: CASSLDSPESTDTQYF. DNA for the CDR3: TGTGCCAGCAGCCTCGACAGCCCGGAGAGCACAGATACGCAGTATTTT.

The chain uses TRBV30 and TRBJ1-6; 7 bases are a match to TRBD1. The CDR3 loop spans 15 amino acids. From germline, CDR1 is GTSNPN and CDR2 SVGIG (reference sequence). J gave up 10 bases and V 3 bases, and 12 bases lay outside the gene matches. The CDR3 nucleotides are TGTGCCTGGAGCCTACCGGGACAGACTAACTCACCCCTCCACTTT. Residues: CAWSLPGQTNSPLHF.

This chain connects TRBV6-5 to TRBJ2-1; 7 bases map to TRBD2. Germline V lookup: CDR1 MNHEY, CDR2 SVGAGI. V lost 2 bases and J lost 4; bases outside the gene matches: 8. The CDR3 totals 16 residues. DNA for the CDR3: TGTGCCAGCAGTTACGCTCTAGCGGAGAGATACAATGAGCAGTTCTTC. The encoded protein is CASSYALAERYNEQFF.

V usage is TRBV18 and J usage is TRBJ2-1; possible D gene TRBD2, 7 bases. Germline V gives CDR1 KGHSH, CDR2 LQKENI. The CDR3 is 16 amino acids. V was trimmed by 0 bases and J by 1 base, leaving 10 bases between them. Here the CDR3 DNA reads TGTGCCAGCTCACCACCCGCGGGGGCTTCCTACAATGAGCAGTTCTTC. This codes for CASSPPAGASYNEQFF. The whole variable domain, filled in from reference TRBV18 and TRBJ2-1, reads NAGVMQNPRHLVRRRGQEARLRCSPMKGHSHVYWYRQLPEEGLKFMVYLQKENIIDESGMPKERFSAEFPKEGPSILRIQQVVRGDSAAYFCASSPPAGASYNEQFFGPGTRLTVL.

CDR3 bases: TGCGCCAGCAGCTCACTGGACAGCCTTAATGAAAAACTGTTTTTT. It codes for CASSSLDSLNEKLFF. The chain is built from TRBV5-1 and TRBJ1-4; D might be TRBD1 (6 bases). CDR3 length: 15 residues. The V gene lost 3 bases and the J gene lost 4 bases, with 13 bases spanning the gap. Germline lookup yields CDR1 SGHRS and CDR2 YFSETQ. The complete variable domain, with remaining parts taken from reference TRBV5-1 and TRBJ1-4, reads KAGVTQTPRYLIKTRGQQVTLSCSPISGHRSVSWYQQTPGQGLQFLFEYFSETQRNKGNFPGRFSGRQFSNSRSEMNVSTLELGDSALYLCASSSLDSLNEKLFFGSGTQLSVL.

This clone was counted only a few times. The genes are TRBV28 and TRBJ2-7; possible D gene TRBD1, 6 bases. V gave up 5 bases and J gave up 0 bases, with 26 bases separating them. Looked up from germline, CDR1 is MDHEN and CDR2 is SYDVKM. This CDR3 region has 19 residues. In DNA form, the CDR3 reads TGTGCCAGCAGTCCCCCCCCACAGGGATACCTTTTACACTCCTACGAGCAGTACTTC. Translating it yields CASSPPPQGYLLHSYEQYF.

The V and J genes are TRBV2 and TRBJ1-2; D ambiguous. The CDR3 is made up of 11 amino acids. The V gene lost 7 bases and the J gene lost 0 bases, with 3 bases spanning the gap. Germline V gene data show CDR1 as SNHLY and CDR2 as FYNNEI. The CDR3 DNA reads TGTGCCAGCACAGCTAACTATGGCTACACCTTC. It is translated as CASTANYGYTF.

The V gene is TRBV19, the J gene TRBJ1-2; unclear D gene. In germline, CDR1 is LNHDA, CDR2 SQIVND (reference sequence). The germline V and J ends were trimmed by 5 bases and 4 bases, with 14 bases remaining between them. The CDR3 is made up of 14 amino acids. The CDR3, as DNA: TGTGCCAGTAGTGCCCCGCAGAGAGGCTATGGCTACACCTTC. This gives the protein CASSAPQRGYGYTF.

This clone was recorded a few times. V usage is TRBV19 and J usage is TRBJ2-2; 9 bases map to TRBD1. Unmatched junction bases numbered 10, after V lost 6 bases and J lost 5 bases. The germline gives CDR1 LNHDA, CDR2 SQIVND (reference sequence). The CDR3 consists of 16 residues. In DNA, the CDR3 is TGTGCCAGTAGACAACCGGGACAGGGTGGTACCGGGGAGCTGTTTTTT. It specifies CASRQPGQGGTGELFF.

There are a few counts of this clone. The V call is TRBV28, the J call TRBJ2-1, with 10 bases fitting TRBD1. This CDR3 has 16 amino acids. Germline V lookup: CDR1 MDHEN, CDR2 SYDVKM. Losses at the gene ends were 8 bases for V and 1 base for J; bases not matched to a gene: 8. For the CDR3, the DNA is TGTGCCAGCGTCCCGACAGGGGGCGCTTCCTACAATGAGCAGTTCTTC. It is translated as CASVPTGGASYNEQFF.

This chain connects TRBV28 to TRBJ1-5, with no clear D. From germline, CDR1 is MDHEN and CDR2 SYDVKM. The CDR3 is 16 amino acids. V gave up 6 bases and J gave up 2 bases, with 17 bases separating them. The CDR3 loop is CASRLEGPGGNQPQHF. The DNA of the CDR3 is TGTGCCAGCAGGCTCGAGGGTCCTGGCGGCAATCAGCCCCAGCATTTT.

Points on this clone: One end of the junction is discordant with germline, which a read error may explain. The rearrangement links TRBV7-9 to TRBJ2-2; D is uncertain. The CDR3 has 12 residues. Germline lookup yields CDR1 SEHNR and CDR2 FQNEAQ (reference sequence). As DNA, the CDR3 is TGTTCCAGCAGCTTAGTCGGCGGGGAGCTGTTTTTT. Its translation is CSSSLVGGELFF.

The CDR3 DNA reads TGTGCCAGCAGGGCCACAGGGGGAAGCACTGAAGCTTTCTTT. Its protein is CASRATGGSTEAFF. The chain uses TRBV6-1 and TRBJ1-1; 8 nucleotides align to TRBD1. Losses at the gene ends were 6 bases for V and 4 bases for J; bases not matched to a gene: 7. Germline V lookup: CDR1 MNHNS, CDR2 SASEGT. This CDR3 has 14 amino acids.

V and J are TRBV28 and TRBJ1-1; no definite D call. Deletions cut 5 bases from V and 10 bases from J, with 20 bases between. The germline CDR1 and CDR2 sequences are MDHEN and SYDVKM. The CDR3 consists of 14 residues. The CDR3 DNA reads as TGTGCCAGCAGTCCCGGTTCCGGTGTTCCTAGAGCTTTCTTT. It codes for CASSPGSGVPRAFF. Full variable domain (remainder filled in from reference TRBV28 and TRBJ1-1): DVKVTQSSRYLVKRTGEKVFLECVQDMDHENMFWYRQDPGLGLRLIYFSYDVKMKEKGDIPEGYSVSREKKERFSLILESASTNQTSMYLCASSPGSGVPRAFFGQGTRLTVV.

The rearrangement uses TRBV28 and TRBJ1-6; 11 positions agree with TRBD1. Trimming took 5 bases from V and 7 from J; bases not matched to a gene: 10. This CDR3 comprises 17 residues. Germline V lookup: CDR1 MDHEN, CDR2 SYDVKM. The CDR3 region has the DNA TGTGCCAGCAGTCCCCTAGGTGGACAGGGGGCCAATTCACCCCTCCACTTT. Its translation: CASSPLGGQGANSPLHF.

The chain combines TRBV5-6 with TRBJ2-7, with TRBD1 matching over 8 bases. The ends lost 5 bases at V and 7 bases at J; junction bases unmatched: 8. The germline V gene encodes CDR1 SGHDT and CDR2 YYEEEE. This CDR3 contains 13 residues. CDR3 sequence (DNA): TGTGCCAGCAGTATGCAGGGGGCGGGGGAGCAGTACTTC. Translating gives CASSMQGAGEQYF.

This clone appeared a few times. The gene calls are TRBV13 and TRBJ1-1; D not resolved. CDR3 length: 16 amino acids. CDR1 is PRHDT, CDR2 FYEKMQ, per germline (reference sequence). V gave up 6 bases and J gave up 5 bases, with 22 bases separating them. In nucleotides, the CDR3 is TGTGCCAGCAGTCCCTTGCGAAATGACATTAGGACTGAAGCTTTCTTT. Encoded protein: CASSPLRNDIRTEAFF. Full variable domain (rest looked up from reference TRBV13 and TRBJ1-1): AAGVIQSPRHLIKEKRETATLKCYPIPRHDTVYWYQQGPGQDPQFLISFYEKMQSDKGSIPDRFSAQQFSDYHSELNMSSLELGDSALYFCASSPLRNDIRTEAFFGQGTRLTVV.

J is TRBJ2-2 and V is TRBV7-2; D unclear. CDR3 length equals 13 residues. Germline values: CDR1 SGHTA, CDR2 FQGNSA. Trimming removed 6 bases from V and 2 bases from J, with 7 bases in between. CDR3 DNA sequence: TGTGCCAGCAGGTTCACAAACACCGGGGAGCTGTTTTTT. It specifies CASRFTNTGELFF.

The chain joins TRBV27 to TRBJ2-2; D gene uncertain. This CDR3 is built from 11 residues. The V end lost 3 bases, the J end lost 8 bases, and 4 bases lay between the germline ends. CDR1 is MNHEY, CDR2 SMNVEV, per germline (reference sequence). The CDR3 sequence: CASSFGGELFF. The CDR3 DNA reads TGTGCCAGCAGTTTCGGGGGGGAGCTGTTTTTT.

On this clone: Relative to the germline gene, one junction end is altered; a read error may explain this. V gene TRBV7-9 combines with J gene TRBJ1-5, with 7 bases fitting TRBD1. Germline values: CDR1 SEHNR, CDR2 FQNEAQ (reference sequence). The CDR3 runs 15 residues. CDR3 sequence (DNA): TGTTCCAGCAGCTTAGATGGACAGGCCGGCGGGCCCCAGCATTTT. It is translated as CSSSLDGQAGGPQHF.

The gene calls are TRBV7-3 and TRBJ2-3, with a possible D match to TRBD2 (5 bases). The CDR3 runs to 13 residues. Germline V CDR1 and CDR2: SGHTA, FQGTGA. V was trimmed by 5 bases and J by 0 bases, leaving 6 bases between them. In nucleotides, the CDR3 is TGTGCCAGCAGCCCGGGGAGCACAGATACGCAGTATTTT. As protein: CASSPGSTDTQYF.

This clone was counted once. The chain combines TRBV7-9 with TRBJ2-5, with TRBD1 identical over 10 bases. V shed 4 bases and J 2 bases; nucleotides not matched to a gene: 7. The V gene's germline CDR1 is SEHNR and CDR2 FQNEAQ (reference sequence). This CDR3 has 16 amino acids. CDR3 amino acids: CASSSTTGGRQETQYF. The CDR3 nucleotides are TGTGCCAGCAGCTCGACGACAGGGGGCCGACAAGAGACCCAGTACTTC.

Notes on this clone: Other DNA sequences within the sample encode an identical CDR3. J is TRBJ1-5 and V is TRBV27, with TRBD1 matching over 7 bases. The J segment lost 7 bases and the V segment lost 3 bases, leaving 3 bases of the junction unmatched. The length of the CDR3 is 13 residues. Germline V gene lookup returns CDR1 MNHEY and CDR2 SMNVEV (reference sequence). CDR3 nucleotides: TGTGCCAGCAGTTTGTCAGGGGGACAGCCCCAGCATTTT. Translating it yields CASSLSGGQPQHF.

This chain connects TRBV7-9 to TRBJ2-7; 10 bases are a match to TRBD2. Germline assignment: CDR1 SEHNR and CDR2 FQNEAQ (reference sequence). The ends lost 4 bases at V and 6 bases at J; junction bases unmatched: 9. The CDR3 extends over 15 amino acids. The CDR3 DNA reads TGTGCCAGCAGCTGGATAGCGGGAGGAGGTTCCGAGCAGTACTTC. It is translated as CASSWIAGGGSEQYF.

The CDR3 sequence is CASRTTGGTTNEKLFF. CDR3 nucleotide sequence: TGTGCCAGCAGGACGACAGGGGGGACAACTAATGAAAAACTGTTTTTT. This chain joins TRBV28 and TRBJ1-4; 9 bases are a match to TRBD1. J gave up 0 bases and V 6 bases, and 5 bases lay outside the gene matches. The CDR3 consists of 16 residues. The germline V gene has CDR1 MDHEN and CDR2 SYDVKM.

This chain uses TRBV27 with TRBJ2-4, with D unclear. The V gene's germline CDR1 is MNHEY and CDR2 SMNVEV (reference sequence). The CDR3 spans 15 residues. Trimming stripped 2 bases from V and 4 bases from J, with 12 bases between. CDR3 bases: TGTGCCAGCAGTTTAGTCGAGCCAATGAAAAACATTCAGTACTTC. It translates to CASSLVEPMKNIQYF.